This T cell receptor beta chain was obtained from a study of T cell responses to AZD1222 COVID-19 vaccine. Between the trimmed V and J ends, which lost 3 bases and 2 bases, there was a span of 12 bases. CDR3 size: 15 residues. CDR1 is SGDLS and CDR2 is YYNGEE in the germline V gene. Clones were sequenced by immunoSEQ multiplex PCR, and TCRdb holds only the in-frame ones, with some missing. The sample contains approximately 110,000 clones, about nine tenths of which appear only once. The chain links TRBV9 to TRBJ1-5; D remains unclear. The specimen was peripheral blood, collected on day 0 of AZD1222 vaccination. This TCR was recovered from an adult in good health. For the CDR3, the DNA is TGTGCCAGCAGCGAGGGAGGGCTGGGCAATCAGCCCCAGCATTTT. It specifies CASSEGGLGNQPQHF.